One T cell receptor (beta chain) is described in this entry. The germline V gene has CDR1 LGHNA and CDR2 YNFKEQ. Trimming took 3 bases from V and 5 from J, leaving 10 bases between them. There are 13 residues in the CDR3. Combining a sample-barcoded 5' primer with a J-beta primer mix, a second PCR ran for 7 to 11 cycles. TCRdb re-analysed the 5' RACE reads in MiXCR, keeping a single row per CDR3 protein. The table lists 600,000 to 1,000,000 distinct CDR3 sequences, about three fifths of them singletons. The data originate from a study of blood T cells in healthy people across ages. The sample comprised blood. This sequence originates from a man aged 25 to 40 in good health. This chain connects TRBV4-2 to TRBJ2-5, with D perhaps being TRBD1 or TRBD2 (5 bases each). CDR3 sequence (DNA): TGTGCCAGCAGCCAGACCAGGGAGGAGACCCAGTACTTC. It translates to CASSQTREETQYF.